The clone carrying this TCR beta chain was seen once. The authors' processing: Amplification of reference gene primers was used by the study to estimate nucleated cell counts. Some clones are missing from TCRdb's copy, which holds only in-frame ones; the method was immunoSEQ multiplex PCR. V and J calls and clone size are given by that table; D and trimming were obtained from the DNA. The sample comprises 40,000 to 50,000 clones, about 88% of which are singletons, and over 4.5% rests with the top ten. This entry comes from a study of blood T cell repertoires in COVID-19. Across the study: Collection of acute and convalescent COVID-19 samples took place in the United States, Italy and Spain.

This CDR3 is 15 amino acids long. Looked up from germline, CDR1 is SGHRS and CDR2 is YFSETQ. The ends lost 1 base at V and 7 bases at J; junction bases unmatched: 6. This clonotype originated in a man aged 35 to 55 with active COVID-19. The sample consisted of peripheral blood. The chain joins TRBV5-1 to TRBJ2-1; 9 bases are shared with TRBD1. Here the CDR3 reads CASSLLRQGENEQFF. Here the CDR3 DNA reads TGCGCCAGCAGCTTGTTACGACAGGGGGAAAATGAGCAGTTCTTC. The complete variable domain, with remaining parts taken from reference TRBV5-1 and TRBJ2-1, reads KAGVTQTPRYLIKTRGQQVTLSCSPISGHRSVSWYQQTPGQGLQFLFEYFSETQRNKGNFPGRFSGRQFSNSRSEMNVSTLELGDSALYLCASSLLRQGENEQFFGPGTRLTVL.